This entry is about one TCR beta chain. No antigen is known for it. This sample was included in a study of cytomegalovirus exposure and HLA in healthy donors. Findings and caveats of the study: Follow-up analysis later connected one missense variant in DCLRE1C with trimming of TCR beta V- and J-genes.

Researchers ran the PCR with 60 Vbeta and 13 Jbeta primers. Using immunoSEQ multiplex PCR, the repertoire was profiled, and TCRdb retains in-frame clones only, with some absent. The sample records roughly 120,000 clones, around 74% being singletons. Trimming left V 4 bases short and J 3 bases short, with 16 bases between. Germline V gives CDR1 SGHNT, CDR2 YYREEE (reference sequence). The CDR3 length is 16 residues. The specimen sequenced was PBMCs. This chain joins TRBV5-4 and TRBJ2-2, with D possibly TRBD1 on 7 matching bases. The receptor's source is a woman aged 50 to 65 in good health and CMV-seropositive. The CDR3 sequence is CASSKGGQSHTGELFF. In nucleotides, the CDR3 is TGTGCCAGCAGCAAGGGGGGACAGTCCCACACCGGGGAGCTGTTTTTT.